The 24 T cell receptor beta chains below were found in one sample sequenced in a study of cytotoxic CD8 clonotypes in ibrutinib-treated CLL. TCRdb's table, derived via immunoSEQ multiplex PCR, lists solely in-frame clones and lacks some. The repertoire holds around 250,000 clones, with 70% as singletons. The sequences come from PBMCs, collected after 24 months of ibrutinib treatment. These receptor sequences come from a human donor with chronic lymphocytic leukemia.

The genes are TRBV19 and TRBJ1-4, with a weak D call TRBD1 (5 bases). In germline, CDR1 is LNHDA, CDR2 SQIVND (reference sequence). V was pared by 5 bases and J by 3 bases, with 10 bases between. This CDR3 is built from 14 residues. The CDR3 here is CASSERGANEKLFF. CDR3 nucleotide sequence: TGTGCCAGTAGTGAGAGGGGCGCTAATGAAAAACTGTTTTTT.

The chain links TRBV19 to TRBJ2-5, with 9 nucleotides matching TRBD2. The CDR3 contains 15 residues. The junction had 1 base not matched to a gene; V was cut back by 2 bases and J by 0 bases. Germline V gene lookup returns CDR1 LNHDA and CDR2 SQIVND (reference sequence). CDR3 sequence: CASSILAGNQETQYF. The CDR3 bases are TGTGCCAGTAGTATACTAGCGGGGAACCAAGAGACCCAGTACTTC.

The table lists this clone with a few counts. The chain uses TRBV30 and TRBJ1-1, with D perhaps TRBD1 (6 bases). The CDR3 sequence is 13 residues long. V shed 0 bases and J shed 8 bases, with 13 bases lying between them. The V gene's germline CDR1 is GTSNPN and CDR2 SVGIG (reference sequence). CDR3 sequence (DNA): TGTGCCTGGAGTGTACTTCAGGGGACAGAAGCTTTCTTT. It is translated as CAWSVLQGTEAFF.

The V and J genes are TRBV10-3 and TRBJ1-1, with D possibly being TRBD1 (6 bases). Germline V lookup: CDR1 ENHRY, CDR2 SYGVKD. The V gene lost 7 bases and the J gene lost 5 bases, with 14 bases spanning the gap. This CDR3 is 13 amino acids long. The CDR3 region has the DNA TGTGCCATCACCCCGGGGGCAGCAACTGAAGCTTTCTTT. Translation gives CAITPGAATEAFF.

This clone occurred a few times. This chain joins TRBV27 and TRBJ1-2, with 7 nucleotides matching TRBD1. The V segment lost 6 bases and the J segment 2 bases; nucleotides outside the gene matches: 6. The length of the CDR3 is 14 residues. Germline assignment: CDR1 MNHEY and CDR2 SMNVEV (reference sequence). This CDR3 is CASSPLGQNYGYTF. DNA of the CDR3: TGTGCCAGCAGCCCCTTGGGACAGAACTATGGCTACACCTTC.

A note on this clone: This sample also contains other DNA sequences that code for the same CDR3. CDR3 coding DNA: TGTGCCAGCAGTTACTCCCGAGGGGGTACAGATACGCAGTATTTT. Its translation is CASSYSRGGTDTQYF. This chain joins TRBV6-5 and TRBJ2-3; maybe TRBD1 (6 bases). The germline V and J ends were trimmed by 0 bases and 3 bases, with 10 bases remaining between them. CDR3 length: 15 amino acids. In germline, CDR1 is MNHEY, CDR2 SVGAGI.

This clone was counted between two and nine times. The chain uses TRBV2 and TRBJ2-7; TRBD2 is a possible D gene (5 bases). CDR3 length equals 10 residues. With 8 bases removed from V and 3 bases from J, the gap between germline ends came to 5 bases. The germline V gene encodes CDR1 SNHLY and CDR2 FYNNEI. The CDR3 sequence is CASGLYEQYF. The CDR3 DNA reads TGTGCCAGCGGACTCTACGAGCAGTACTTC.

The CDR3 is CASTERWLLLPNEQFF. DNA for the CDR3: TGTGCCAGCACCGAAAGATGGCTCCTATTACCTAATGAGCAGTTCTTC. The genes are TRBV27 and TRBJ2-1; D ambiguous. V shed 7 bases and J shed 7 bases, with 23 bases lying between them. This CDR3 has 16 amino acids. Germline-derived CDR1 and CDR2 are MNHEY and SMNVEV (reference sequence).

The chain employs TRBV6-6 and TRBJ2-7; 9 nucleotides align to TRBD1. The ends lost 5 bases at V and 5 bases at J; junction bases unmatched: 4. From germline, CDR1 is MNHNY and CDR2 SVGAGI (reference sequence). The CDR3 runs 13 residues. The CDR3 nucleotides read TGTGCCAGCAGTAAGGGACAGGGCCACGAGCAGTACTTC. Amino acids: CASSKGQGHEQYF.

J is TRBJ1-5 and V is TRBV2; tentative D call: TRBD1 (6 bases). Trimming took 4 bases from V and 0 from J, leaving 19 bases between them. CDR1 and CDR2 (germline): SNHLY, FYNNEI. The CDR3 totals 18 residues. The chain's CDR3 is CASSVLPGATDSNQPQHF. The CDR3, as DNA: TGTGCCAGCAGTGTCCTTCCGGGGGCAACGGATAGCAATCAGCCCCAGCATTTT.

The chain couples TRBV7-9 to TRBJ1-4, with no clear D. There are 14 residues in the CDR3. CDR1 SEHNR and CDR2 FQNEAQ come from the germline V gene (reference sequence). V gave up 5 bases and J gave up 0 bases, with 7 bases separating them. CDR3 amino acids: CASSPQSTNEKLFF. For the CDR3, the DNA is TGTGCCAGCAGCCCACAGTCAACTAATGAAAAACTGTTTTTT.

A few counts support this clone. The gene calls are TRBV10-3 and TRBJ1-1; D uncertain. The CDR3 extends over 15 amino acids. V lost 2 bases to trimming and J lost 0 bases, with 10 bases between them. Germline-derived CDR1 and CDR2 are ENHRY and SYGVKD. DNA for the CDR3: TGTGCCATCAGTGAGCAAAGAGGCATGAACACTGAAGCTTTCTTT. It specifies CAISEQRGMNTEAFF.

CDR3: CATSRDSRAGPTYEQYF. CDR3 DNA sequence: TGTGCCACCAGCAGAGATAGTCGCGCAGGGCCGACCTACGAGCAGTACTTC. The chain employs TRBV15 and TRBJ2-7; tentatively, D is TRBD1 (5 bases). The V gene's germline CDR1 is LNHNV and CDR2 YYDKDF (reference sequence). This CDR3 region has 17 residues. V lost 0 bases and J 2 bases, leaving 17 bases between the germline ends.

The chain uses TRBV27 and TRBJ2-1; D is ambiguous. CDR1 MNHEY and CDR2 SMNVEV come from the germline V gene (reference sequence). V was trimmed by 6 bases and J by 3 bases, leaving 12 bases between them. The CDR3 contains 14 residues. Here the CDR3 reads CASSAASVYNEQFF. CDR3 nucleotide sequence: TGTGCCAGCAGCGCCGCGTCTGTCTACAATGAGCAGTTCTTC.

The V gene is TRBV19, the J gene TRBJ1-1; 9 positions match TRBD1. The CDR3 is 14 amino acids. V shed 4 bases, J shed 6 bases, and the junction held 6 bases outside the gene matches. Germline lookup yields CDR1 LNHDA and CDR2 SQIVND (reference sequence). The CDR3 DNA sequence: TGTGCCAGTAGTACAACAGGGGGCTCCGCTGAAGCTTTCTTT. Its protein is CASSTTGGSAEAFF.

J is TRBJ2-4 and V is TRBV9, with a tentative D call TRBD1 (5 bases). The CDR3 has 16 amino acids. The germline V gene encodes CDR1 SGDLS and CDR2 YYNGEE. The V end was cut by 0 bases, the J end by 5 bases, with 15 bases between. CDR3 bases: TGTGCCAGCAGCGTAGGGAACTACGACAGCCAAAACATTCAGTACTTC. This gives the protein CASSVGNYDSQNIQYF.

This clone was observed a handful of times. This chain joins TRBV11-2 and TRBJ2-7; unclear D gene. The length of the CDR3 is 15 residues. V was pared by 5 bases and J by 3 bases, with 17 bases between. Germline CDR1 reads SGHAT; CDR2 reads FQNNGV. CDR3 bases: TGTGCCAGCAGCCCGACGGACGGGTATATCTACGAGCAGTACTTC. Protein product: CASSPTDGYIYEQYF.

This chain uses TRBV19 with TRBJ2-7; D possibly corresponds to TRBD2 (6 bases). The CDR3 length is 14 residues. From germline, CDR1 is LNHDA and CDR2 SQIVND (reference sequence). The ends were cut back, 3 bases at V and 2 bases at J, with 11 bases in the middle. In DNA form, the CDR3 reads TGTGCCAGTAGTATCGGTGGCGGGACCTACGAGCAGTACTTC. This codes for CASSIGGGTYEQYF.

Only a few counts were recorded for this clone. CDR3 sequence (DNA): TGTGCCAGCACCCAAAGGGGGATCGGCTACAATGAGCAGTTCTTC. It yields the protein CASTQRGIGYNEQFF. The rearrangement uses TRBV7-9 and TRBJ2-1, with D perhaps TRBD1 (6 bases). Trimming took 7 bases from V and 3 from J, leaving 16 bases between them. The CDR3 contains 15 residues. Per germline, CDR1 SEHNR and CDR2 FQNEAQ (reference sequence).

The genes are TRBV19 and TRBJ2-1; no clear D gene. Trimming pared 7 bases from V and 4 bases from J, leaving 14 bases between. The CDR3 covers 14 residues. Germline lookup yields CDR1 LNHDA and CDR2 SQIVND (reference sequence). The CDR3, as DNA: TGTGCCAGTACCGAGTCCCAGCCGTACAATGAGCAGTTCTTC. Protein sequence: CASTESQPYNEQFF.

In nucleotides, the CDR3 is TGCAGCGCCACACAGGGGGCAGATACGCAGTATTTT. Amino acids: CSATQGADTQYF. The chain uses TRBV29-1 and TRBJ2-3; 8 nucleotides match TRBD1. Germline V gives CDR1 SQVTM, CDR2 ANQGSEA. This CDR3 region has 12 residues. Germline trimming cut 7 bases from V and 4 bases from J; bases unmatched to any gene: 4.

The chain has TRBV27 and TRBJ2-1; no firm D call. CDR1 is MNHEY, CDR2 SMNVEV, per germline (reference sequence). Trimming removed 4 bases at V and 7 bases at J, with 14 bases between. The CDR3 runs to 14 residues. The CDR3 protein is CASSSSPHGNEQFF. CDR3 in DNA: TGTGCCAGCAGTTCCTCCCCCCACGGGAATGAGCAGTTCTTC.

V usage is TRBV6-6 and J usage is TRBJ2-7, with 13 bases identical to TRBD2. Germline CDR1 reads MNHNY; CDR2 reads SVGAGI (reference sequence). This CDR3 contains 15 residues. The V and J ends lost 7 bases and 2 bases, in that order; junction bases with no gene match: 5. CDR3 coding DNA: TGTGCCAGCACCAAAGGGACTAGCGGGACCTACGAGCAGTACTTC. This encodes CASTKGTSGTYEQYF.

A word on this clone: Other DNA variants within this sample encode the same CDR3. V is TRBV28 and J is TRBJ2-3; D remains ambiguous. The germline V gene has CDR1 MDHEN and CDR2 SYDVKM. V was clipped by 4 bases and J by 2 bases, with 4 bases between them. This CDR3 contains 12 residues. The CDR3 sequence is CASSSPTDTQYF. CDR3 sequence (DNA): TGTGCCAGCAGTTCCCCCACAGATACGCAGTATTTT.